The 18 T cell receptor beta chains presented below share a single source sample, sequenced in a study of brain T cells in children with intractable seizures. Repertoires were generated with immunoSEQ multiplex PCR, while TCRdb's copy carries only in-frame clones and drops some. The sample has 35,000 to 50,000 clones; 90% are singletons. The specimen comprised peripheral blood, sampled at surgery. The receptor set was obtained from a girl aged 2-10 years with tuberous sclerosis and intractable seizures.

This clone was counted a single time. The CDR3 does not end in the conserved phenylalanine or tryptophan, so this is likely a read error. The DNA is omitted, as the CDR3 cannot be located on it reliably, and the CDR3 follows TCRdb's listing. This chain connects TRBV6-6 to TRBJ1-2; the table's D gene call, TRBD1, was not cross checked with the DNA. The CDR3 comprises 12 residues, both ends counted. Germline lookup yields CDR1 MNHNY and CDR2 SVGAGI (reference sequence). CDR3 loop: CASSYSLGAPYV.

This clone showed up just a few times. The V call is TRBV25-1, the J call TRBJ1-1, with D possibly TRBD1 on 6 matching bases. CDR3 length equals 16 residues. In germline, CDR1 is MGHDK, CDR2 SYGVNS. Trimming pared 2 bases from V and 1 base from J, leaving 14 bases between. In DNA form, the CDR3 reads TGTGCCAGCAGTGAACCAATAGGGGGGGGGAACACTGAAGCTTTCTTT. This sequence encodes CASSEPIGGGNTEAFF. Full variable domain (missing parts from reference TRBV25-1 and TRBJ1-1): EADIYQTPRYLVIGTGKKITLECSQTMGHDKMYWYQQDPGMELHLIHYSYGVNSTEKGDLSSESTVSRIRTEHFPLTLESARPSHTSQYLCASSEPIGGGNTEAFFGQGTRLTVV.

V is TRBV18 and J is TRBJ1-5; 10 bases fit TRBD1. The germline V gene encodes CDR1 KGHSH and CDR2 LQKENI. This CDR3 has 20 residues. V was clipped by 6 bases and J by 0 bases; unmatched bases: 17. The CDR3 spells CASSPILGTGVPYSNQPQHF. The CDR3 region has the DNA TGTGCCAGCTCCCCAATCCTCGGGACAGGGGTCCCCTATAGCAATCAGCCCCAGCATTTT.

In nucleotides, the CDR3 is TGTGCCAGCAGCTTAGATCTGATCGTACGGGAGACCCAGTACTTC. Encoded protein: CASSLDLIVRETQYF. The chain has TRBV11-2 and TRBJ2-5; no definite D call. Germline-derived CDR1 and CDR2 are SGHAT and FQNNGV. CDR3 size: 15 residues. Between the trimmed V and J ends, which lost 0 bases and 5 bases, there was a span of 13 bases.

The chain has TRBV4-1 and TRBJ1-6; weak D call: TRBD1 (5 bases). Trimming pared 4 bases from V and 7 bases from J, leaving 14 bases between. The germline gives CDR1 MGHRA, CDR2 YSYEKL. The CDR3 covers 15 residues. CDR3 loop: CASSPPGRGNSPLHF. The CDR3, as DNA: TGCGCCAGCAGCCCCCCAGGGAGAGGGAATTCACCCCTCCACTTT.

CDR3 sequence: CASSGPSGSVTEAFF. The CDR3 nucleotides are TGTGCCAGCAGTGGGCCTTCAGGCAGTGTGACTGAAGCTTTCTTT. This chain links TRBV2 with TRBJ1-1, with D uncertain. Germline V lookup: CDR1 SNHLY, CDR2 FYNNEI. This CDR3 spans 15 amino acids. V shed 4 bases and J shed 5 bases, with 17 bases lying between them.

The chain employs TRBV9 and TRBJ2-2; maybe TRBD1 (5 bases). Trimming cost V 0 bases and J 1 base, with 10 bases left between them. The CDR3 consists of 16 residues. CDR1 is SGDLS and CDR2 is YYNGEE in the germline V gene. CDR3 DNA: TGTGCCAGCAGCGTAGCCCAGGGCTGGAACACCGGGGAGCTGTTTTTT. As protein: CASSVAQGWNTGELFF.

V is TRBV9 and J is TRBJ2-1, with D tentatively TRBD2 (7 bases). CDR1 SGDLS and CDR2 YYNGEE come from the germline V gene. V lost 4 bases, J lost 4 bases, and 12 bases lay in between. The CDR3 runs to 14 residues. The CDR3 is CASSPKGGYNEQFF. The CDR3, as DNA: TGTGCCAGCAGCCCAAAGGGGGGGTACAATGAGCAGTTCTTC.

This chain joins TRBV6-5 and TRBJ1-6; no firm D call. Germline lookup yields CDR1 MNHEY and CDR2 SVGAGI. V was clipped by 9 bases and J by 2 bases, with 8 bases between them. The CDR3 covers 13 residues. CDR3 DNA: TGTGCCAGTACCGGGACCTATAATTCACCCCTCCACTTT. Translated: CASTGTYNSPLHF.

The CDR3 reads CATSAQGADTGELFF. In DNA, the CDR3 is TGTGCCACCAGTGCCCAGGGGGCGGACACCGGGGAGCTGTTTTTT. This chain links TRBV24-1 with TRBJ2-2; 8 positions agree with TRBD1. The V and J ends lost 5 bases and 3 bases, in that order; junction bases with no gene match: 4. The CDR3 extends over 15 amino acids. Germline V gene lookup returns CDR1 KGHDR and CDR2 SFDVKD.

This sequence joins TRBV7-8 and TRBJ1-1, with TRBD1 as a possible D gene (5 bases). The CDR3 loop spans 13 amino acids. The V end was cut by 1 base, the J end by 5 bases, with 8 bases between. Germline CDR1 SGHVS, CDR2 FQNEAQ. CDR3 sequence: CASSLVRETEAFF. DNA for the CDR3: TGTGCCAGCAGCTTAGTCAGGGAGACTGAAGCTTTCTTT.

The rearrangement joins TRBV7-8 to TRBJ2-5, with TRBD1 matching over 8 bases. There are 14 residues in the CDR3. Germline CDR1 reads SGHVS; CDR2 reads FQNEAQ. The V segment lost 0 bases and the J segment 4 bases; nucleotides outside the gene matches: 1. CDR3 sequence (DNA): TGTGCCAGCAGCTTAGCAGGGACAGGAGAGACCCAGTACTTC. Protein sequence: CASSLAGTGETQYF. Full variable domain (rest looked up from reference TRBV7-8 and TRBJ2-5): GAGVSQSPRYKVAKRGQDVALRCDPISGHVSLFWYQQALGQGPEFLTYFQNEAQLDKSGLPSDRFFAERPEGSVSTLKIQRTQQEDSAVYLCASSLAGTGETQYFGPGTRLLVL.

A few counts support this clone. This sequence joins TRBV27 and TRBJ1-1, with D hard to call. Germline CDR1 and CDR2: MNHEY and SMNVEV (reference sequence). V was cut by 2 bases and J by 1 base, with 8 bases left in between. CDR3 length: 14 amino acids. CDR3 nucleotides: TGTGCCAGCAGTTTAAGCCGGGGGAACACTGAAGCTTTCTTT. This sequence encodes CASSLSRGNTEAFF.

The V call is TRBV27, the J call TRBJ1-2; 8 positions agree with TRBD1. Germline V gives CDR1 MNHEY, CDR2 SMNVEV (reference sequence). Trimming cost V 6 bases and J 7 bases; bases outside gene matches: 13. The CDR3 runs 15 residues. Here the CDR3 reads CASRYRGRGRGGYTF. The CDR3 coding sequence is TGTGCCAGCAGGTACCGGGGCAGGGGGCGCGGTGGCTACACCTTC.

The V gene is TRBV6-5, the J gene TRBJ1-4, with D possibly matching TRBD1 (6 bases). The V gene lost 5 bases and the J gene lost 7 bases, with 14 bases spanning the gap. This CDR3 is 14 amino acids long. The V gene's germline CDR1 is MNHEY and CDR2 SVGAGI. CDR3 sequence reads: CASSPRTEAEKLFF. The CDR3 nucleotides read TGTGCCAGCAGTCCCAGGACAGAGGCTGAAAAACTGTTTTTT.

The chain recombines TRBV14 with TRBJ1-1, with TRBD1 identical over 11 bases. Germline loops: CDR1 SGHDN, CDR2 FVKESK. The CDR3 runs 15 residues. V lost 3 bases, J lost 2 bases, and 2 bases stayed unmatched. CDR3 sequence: CASSQDRGRNTEAFF. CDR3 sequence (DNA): TGTGCCAGCAGCCAGGACAGGGGGCGCAACACTGAAGCTTTCTTT.

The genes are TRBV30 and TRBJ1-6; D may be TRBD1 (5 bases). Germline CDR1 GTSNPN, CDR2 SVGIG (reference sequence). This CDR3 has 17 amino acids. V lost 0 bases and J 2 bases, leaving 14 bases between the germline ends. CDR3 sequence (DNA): TGTGCCTGGAGTGTGGTGAAGGGGCATCCCTATAATTCACCCCTCCACTTT. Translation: CAWSVVKGHPYNSPLHF.

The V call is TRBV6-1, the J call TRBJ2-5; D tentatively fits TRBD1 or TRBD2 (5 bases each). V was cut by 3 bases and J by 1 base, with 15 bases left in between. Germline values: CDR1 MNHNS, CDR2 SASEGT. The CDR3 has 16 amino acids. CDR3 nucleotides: TGTGCCAGCAGTGATCAACGCCCGGGGCCCCAAGAGACCCAGTACTTC. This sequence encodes CASSDQRPGPQETQYF.